This T cell receptor (beta chain) was documented in a study of PD-L1 blockade in urothelial cancer. CDR1 and CDR2 from the germline V gene are SGHRS and YFSETQ. The CDR3 contains 17 residues. After removal of 0 bases from V and 14 bases from J, the junction contained 16 bases not matched to a gene. Time point: pretreatment peripheral blood. Libraries were prepared by immunoSEQ multiplex PCR; TCRdb keeps only in-frame clonotypes and omits some of them. Among under 70,000 clones listed, about 85% were seen once. The chain joins TRBV5-1 to TRBJ2-3; 12 nucleotides match TRBD2. The sequence came from a man aged 65-85 years with urothelial cancer. The material was PBMCs, obtained around atezolizumab (anti-PD-L1) treatment. CDR3 in DNA: TGCGCCAGCAGCTTGGCACTAGCGGGAGGCCCTCAGGGATACGCGTATTTT. Residues: CASSLALAGGPQGYAYF.